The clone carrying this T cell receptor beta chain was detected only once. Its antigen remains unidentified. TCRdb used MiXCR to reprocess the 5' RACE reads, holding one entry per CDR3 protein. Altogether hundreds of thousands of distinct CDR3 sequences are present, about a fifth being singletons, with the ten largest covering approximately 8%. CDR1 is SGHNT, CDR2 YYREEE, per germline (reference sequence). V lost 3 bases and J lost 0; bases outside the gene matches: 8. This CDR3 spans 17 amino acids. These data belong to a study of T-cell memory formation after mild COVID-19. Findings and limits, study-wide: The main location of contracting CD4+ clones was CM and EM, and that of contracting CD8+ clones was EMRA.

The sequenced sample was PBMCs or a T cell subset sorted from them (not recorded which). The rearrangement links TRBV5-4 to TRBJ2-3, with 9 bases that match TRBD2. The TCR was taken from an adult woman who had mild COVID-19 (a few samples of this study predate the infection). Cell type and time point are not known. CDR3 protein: CASSSHLTSGSTDTQYF. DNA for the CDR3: TGTGCCAGCAGCTCGCACCTTACTAGCGGGAGCACAGATACGCAGTATTTT.